The 12 T cell receptor beta chains listed next were all sequenced from one sample in a study of blood T cells in healthy people across ages (dated by TCRdb to between 2015 and 2016). The library was built by means of 5' RACE. Instrument used: Illumina HiSeq 2500. A second roughly 6 to 11 cycle PCR used a sample-barcoded 5' primer and a J-beta primer mix. TCRdb trimmed the raw reads at Q25, called clones with MiXCR and kept productive beta chains. CDR3 protein sequences are deduplicated, and each keeps its most common genes and DNA. Across this sample there are 450,000 to 650,000 distinct CDR3 sequences, with less than 25% seen only once. Together, the top ten hold around 10% of the sample. These same data were also listed under a study on T cells of mothers and their children.

Sequencing was carried out using blood. All receptors derive from a boy between 10 and 17 years old in good health.

The chain couples TRBV5-1 to TRBJ2-5; 8 nucleotides match TRBD2. Trimming took 0 bases from V and 3 from J; bases not matched to a gene: 1. Germline V gene sequence: CDR1 SGHRS, CDR2 YFSETQ. The CDR3 totals 14 residues. The CDR3 DNA sequence: TGCGCCAGCAGCTTGGAAGCGGGGGAAGAGACCCAGTACTTC. Translation: CASSLEAGEETQYF. Based on the CDR3 plus reference TRBV5-1 and TRBJ2-5, the full variable domain is KAGVTQTPRYLIKTRGQQVTLSCSPISGHRSVSWYQQTPGQGLQFLFEYFSETQRNKGNFPGRFSGRQFSNSRSEMNVSTLELGDSALYLCASSLEAGEETQYFGPGTRLLVL.

On this clonotype itself: One end of the junction varies from germline; a read error may be responsible. This chain connects TRBV4-3 to TRBJ2-7; D uncertain. CDR1 is LGHNA, CDR2 YSLEER, per germline. CDR3 size: 15 residues. CDR3 sequence (DNA): TGCGCCAGCAGCCAAGATGGAACGGTCCCCTACGAGCAGTGCTTC. Its translation: CASSQDGTVPYEQCF.

In this sample, this clonotype turned up once. V gene TRBV7-9 combines with J gene TRBJ2-1; D gene ambiguous. The germline V gene encodes CDR1 SEHNR and CDR2 FQNEAQ (reference sequence). The CDR3 consists of 16 residues. The V gene lost 4 bases and the J gene lost 1 base, with 14 bases spanning the gap. The CDR3 coding sequence is TGTGCCAGCAGCTCGTGGAAAGGGCGGTCCTACAATGAGCAGTTCTTC. Its protein is CASSSWKGRSYNEQFF.

Only one count was recorded for this clonotype. This chain connects TRBV5-1 to TRBJ2-5, with D perhaps TRBD2 (5 bases). The germline V gene has CDR1 SGHRS and CDR2 YFSETQ. The CDR3 extends over 17 amino acids. The ends were cut back, 4 bases at V and 5 bases at J, with 24 bases in the middle. CDR3 sequence reads: CASSLRPLLGPQETQYF. The DNA of the CDR3 is TGCGCCAGCAGCCTGAGGCCGTTACTAGGGCCTCAGGAGACCCAGTACTTC.

The J gene is TRBJ2-7, the V gene TRBV5-1, with 9 bases that match TRBD1. Losses at the gene ends were 4 bases for V and 5 bases for J; bases not matched to a gene: 10. The CDR3 totals 15 residues. Germline assignment: CDR1 SGHRS and CDR2 YFSETQ. The CDR3: CASSLTGTGSHEQYF. In nucleotides, the CDR3 is TGCGCCAGCAGCCTGACCGGGACAGGGAGCCACGAGCAGTACTTC.

The table lists this clonotype with a few counts. CDR3 coding DNA: TGTGCCAGCTCCAGACCTTCAATGAACACTGAAGCTTTCTTT. Encoded protein: CASSRPSMNTEAFF. V is TRBV7-8 and J is TRBJ1-1; D is unclear. Germline assignment: CDR1 SGHVS and CDR2 FQNEAQ. V lost 8 bases to trimming and J lost 0 bases, with 13 bases between them. CDR3 length equals 14 residues.

CDR3 sequence: CSANRDYYGRSSYNEQFF. CDR3 nucleotides: TGCAGTGCTAACCGGGACTACTACGGGCGGAGCTCCTACAATGAGCAGTTCTTC. The chain is built from TRBV20-1 and TRBJ2-1; TRBD2 agrees at 7 bases. The trim removed 4 bases at V and 0 bases at J, leaving 15 bases unmatched. CDR1 is DFQATT, CDR2 SNEGSKA, per germline (reference sequence). The CDR3 is made up of 18 amino acids.

The V call is TRBV27, the J call TRBJ2-4; weak D call: TRBD1 (6 bases). Germline V gives CDR1 MNHEY, CDR2 SMNVEV (reference sequence). The CDR3 has 16 amino acids. With 8 bases removed from V and 12 bases from J, the gap between germline ends came to 29 bases. CDR3 in DNA: TGTGCCAGCTTCTCTTTCAGGGGCCGTGGGACAATCGATCAGTACTTC. It is translated as CASFSFRGRGTIDQYF.

This clonotype was picked up one time. V gene TRBV10-3 combines with J gene TRBJ2-2; 11 bases are a match to TRBD1. Germline V gene lookup returns CDR1 ENHRY and CDR2 SYGVKD. V lost 6 bases, J lost 7 bases, and 16 bases stayed unmatched. This CDR3 comprises 18 residues. The CDR3 loop is CAISRDPPGTGGDGELFF. The CDR3 DNA reads as TGTGCCATCAGCCGAGACCCCCCCGGGACAGGGGGGGACGGGGAGCTGTTTTTT.

DNA for the CDR3: TGTGCCAGCAGCTTATTTTCAGGGAGAGAGACCCAGTACTTC. Encoded protein: CASSLFSGRETQYF. The chain joins TRBV11-2 to TRBJ2-5, with D perhaps matching TRBD1 or TRBD2 (5 bases each). This CDR3 is built from 14 residues. Germline V gives CDR1 SGHAT, CDR2 FQNNGV. Trimming took 2 bases from V and 4 from J, leaving 11 bases between them.

V usage is TRBV20-1 and J usage is TRBJ2-3; D may be TRBD2 (5 bases). The CDR3 consists of 15 residues. Germline-derived CDR1 and CDR2 are DFQATT and SNEGSKA (reference sequence). V was shortened by 2 bases and J by 0 bases, with 12 bases between the two germline ends. As DNA, the CDR3 is TGCAGTGCTAGATTTGGACTTTCAAGCACAGATACGCAGTATTTT. Encoded protein: CSARFGLSSTDTQYF.

This clonotype was counted between two and nine times. The chain has TRBV27 and TRBJ2-1; TRBD2 matches at 10 bases. Losses at the gene ends were 5 bases for V and 8 bases for J; bases not matched to a gene: 15. Germline CDR1 is MNHEY and CDR2 is SMNVEV (reference sequence). The CDR3 runs 17 residues. This CDR3 is CASSPTSLAGDLHEQFF. CDR3 sequence (DNA): TGTGCCAGCAGTCCTACATCCCTAGCGGGGGACCTACATGAGCAGTTCTTC.